This is a list of T cell receptor beta chains from one sample in a study of siplizumab effects on memory and regulatory T cells. Sequencing used immunoSEQ multiplex PCR; TCRdb keeps in-frame clones, though not all of them. The sample consists of tens of thousands of clones, 65% to 80% of them appearing once. The sequenced sample was memory CD4+ T cells sorted from blood. Every receptor here comes from a human donor in good health. Both conserved end residues are part of each CDR3. The order of the fields is CDR3 length, V gene, D gene, clone size, J gene, CDR3 protein, CDR3 DNA. The D gene is left open where the match is weak. Size values are once, few and many counts, or a class for expanded clones, and some rows have none.

12	TRBV2	-	-	TRBJ2-2	CASSIDTGELFF	TGTGCCAGCAGTATCGACACCGGGGAGCTGTTTTTT
16	TRBV4-1	-	-	TRBJ2-7	CASSQADLMVTYEQYF	TGCGCCAGCAGCCAAGCCGACCTGATGGTAACCTACGAGCAGTACTTC
13	TRBV10-3	-	few	TRBJ2-3	CAIMTGITDTQYF	TGTGCCATCATGACAGGAATCACAGATACGCAGTATTTT
15	TRBV11-2	TRBD2	-	TRBJ2-1	CASSSPGLAGNEQFF	TGTGCCAGCAGCTCCCCGGGACTAGCGGGGAATGAGCAGTTCTTC
17	TRBV18	TRBD1	-	TRBJ2-3	CASSRHKTGTGTDTQYF	TGTGCCAGCTCGCGTCACAAGACCGGGACAGGGACAGATACGCAGTATTTT
16	TRBV2	TRBD2	-	TRBJ2-3	CASARRGGLGTDTQYF	TGTGCCAGCGCCCGGCGGGGGGGCCTGGGCACAGATACGCAGTATTTT
15	TRBV9	TRBD1	-	TRBJ1-1	CASSRSGQMNTEAFF	TGTGCCAGCAGTCGGTCGGGACAGATGAACACTGAAGCTTTCTTT
14	TRBV18	TRBD1	-	TRBJ2-1	CASSPGQGYNEQFF	TGTGCCAGCTCACCTGGACAGGGTTACAATGAGCAGTTCTTC
16	TRBV11-2	-	-	TRBJ2-1	CASSLRRSARNNEQFF	TGTGCCAGCAGCCTACGCCGCAGTGCCAGAAACAATGAGCAGTTCTTC
17	TRBV5-4	-	few	TRBJ2-5	CASSSPAGPVDWETQYF	TGTGCCAGCAGCTCTCCGGCCGGTCCGGTTGATTGGGAGACCCAGTACTTC
15	TRBV6-5	TRBD1	many	TRBJ1-2	CASTPFQGVGGGYTF	TGTGCCAGCACTCCCTTCCAGGGGGTAGGTGGTGGCTACACCTTC
13	TRBV10-3	-	-	TRBJ2-5	CAISVQRTETQYF	TGTGCCATCAGTGTTCAGCGGACGGAGACCCAGTACTTC
17	TRBV7-3	TRBD1	-	TRBJ2-3	CASSLTRDRAITDTQYF	TGTGCCAGCAGCCTAACCAGGGACAGGGCAATAACAGATACGCAGTATTTT
16	TRBV9	TRBD2	-	TRBJ2-2	CASSVEASGAGGELFF	TGTGCCAGCAGCGTAGAGGCTAGCGGGGCGGGCGGGGAGCTGTTTTTT
13	TRBV7-9	-	-	TRBJ1-6	CASRGRGNSPLHF	TGTGCCAGTAGGGGCAGGGGCAATTCACCCCTCCACTTT
17	TRBV9	-	-	TRBJ2-6	CASSVVKGSSGANVLTF	TGTGCCAGCAGCGTAGTGAAAGGGAGCTCTGGGGCCAACGTCCTGACTTTC
13	TRBV5-4	-	-	TRBJ1-2	CASSHRDQGGYTF	TGTGCCAGCAGTCACAGGGATCAAGGGGGCTACACCTTC
11	TRBV5-1	-	-	TRBJ2-7	CASSQSYEQYF	TGCGCCAGCAGCCAGTCCTACGAGCAGTACTTC
13	TRBV6-6	-	-	TRBJ1-4	CASRFTTNEKLFF	TGTGCCAGCAGATTCACAACTAATGAAAAACTGTTTTTT
15	TRBV5-6	TRBD1	-	TRBJ1-2	CASSRRTGSNYGYTF	TGTGCCAGCAGCCGACGGACAGGTTCTAACTATGGCTACACCTTC
16	TRBV11-1	-	-	TRBJ2-7	CASSALAGAGVTEQYF	TGTGCCAGCAGCGCGCTCGCCGGGGCGGGTGTCACCGAGCAGTACTTC
11	TRBV28	-	-	TRBJ1-2	CASDRRGNYTF	TGTGCCAGCGATCGCAGGGGAAACTACACCTTC
13	TRBV19	-	once	TRBJ2-5	CASSGASQETQYF	TGTGCCAGTAGTGGTGCGTCCCAAGAGACCCAGTACTTC
16	TRBV9	-	-	TRBJ1-6	CASSVVPVDTNSPLHF	TGTGCCAGCAGCGTAGTCCCGGTGGACACTAATTCACCCCTCCACTTT
16	TRBV5-1	TRBD2	-	TRBJ2-1	CASSSLAGGTYNEQFF	TGCGCCAGCAGCTCGCTAGCGGGGGGGACGTACAATGAGCAGTTCTTC
16	TRBV11-2	TRBD1	-	TRBJ1-4	CASSLTPDRSVEKLFF	TGTGCCAGCAGCTTAACCCCGGACAGGAGCGTCGAAAAACTGTTTTTT
12	TRBV19	-	-	TRBJ1-6	CASSVSDSPLHF	TGTGCCAGTAGTGTGTCAGATTCACCCCTCCACTTT
15	TRBV7-2	-	-	TRBJ2-3	CASSLDGGPADTQYF	TGTGCCAGCAGCCTAGACGGGGGGCCGGCAGATACGCAGTATTTT
12	TRBV6-1	-	-	TRBJ2-7	CASRGEGYEQYF	TGTGCCAGCAGAGGCGAGGGCTACGAGCAGTACTTC
14	TRBV2	TRBD2	-	TRBJ2-2	CASSRGGNTGELFF	TGTGCCAGCAGTCGGGGGGGGAACACCGGGGAGCTGTTTTTT
16	TRBV28	-	-	TRBJ2-3	CASNFLGGGLTDTQYF	TGTGCCAGCAACTTCTTGGGTGGGGGGCTAACAGATACGCAGTATTTT
19	TRBV7-3	TRBD2	-	TRBJ2-2	CASSRTAEERGANTGELFF	TGTGCCAGCAGCCGAACTGCGGAAGAGCGGGGAGCGAACACCGGGGAGCTGTTTTTT
11	TRBV29-1	-	medium-sized	TRBJ2-2	CSVTLSGELFF	TGCAGCGTAACCTTGTCCGGGGAGCTGTTTTTT
12	TRBV30	-	-	TRBJ2-3	CACARDQDTQYF	TGTGCCTGCGCTAGGGACCAAGATACGCAGTATTTT
16	TRBV14	-	once	TRBJ1-2	CASSPPRGASYYGYTF	TGTGCCAGCAGCCCCCCTCGGGGGGCGTCTTATTATGGCTACACCTTC
14	TRBV19	-	-	TRBJ1-2	CASKDGGQIYGYTF	TGTGCCAGTAAGGATGGCGGCCAAATCTATGGCTACACCTTC
11	TRBV20-1	-	-	TRBJ1-1	CSASGNGRTFF	TGCAGTGCTAGCGGGAATGGCAGGACTTTCTTT
16	TRBV11-3	TRBD2	-	TRBJ2-3	CASSSRTSGSTDTQYF	TGTGCCAGCAGCTCTCGGACTAGCGGTAGCACAGATACGCAGTATTTT
14	TRBV7-6	TRBD1	-	TRBJ2-5	CASSNPTGEETQYF	TGTGCCAGCAGCAATCCGACAGGGGAAGAGACCCAGTACTTC
13	TRBV11-2	TRBD1	-	TRBJ2-2	CASSSTGAGELFF	TGTGCCAGCAGCTCGACAGGGGCCGGGGAGCTGTTTTTT
14	TRBV6-5	-	few	TRBJ1-2	CASRRGPEGYGYTF	TGTGCCAGCAGACGAGGCCCTGAGGGCTATGGCTACACCTTC
15	TRBV27	-	-	TRBJ1-4	CASSPVPSANEKLFF	TGTGCCAGCAGTCCAGTCCCTTCGGCTAATGAAAAACTGTTTTTT
16	TRBV9	TRBD2	few	TRBJ2-7	CASSPRTTSGAYEQYF	TGTGCCAGCAGCCCCCGAACGACTAGCGGGGCCTACGAGCAGTACTTC
15	TRBV18	-	-	TRBJ2-1	CASSPQTNIYNEQFF	TGTGCCAGCTCACCACAGACCAATATCTACAATGAGCAGTTCTTC
13	TRBV2	-	-	TRBJ2-3	CASSDQSTDTQYF	TGTGCCAGCAGTGACCAGTCCACAGATACGCAGTATTTT
19	TRBV19	TRBD1	-	TRBJ1-6	CASSIFALSPGTGNSPLHF	TGTGCCAGTAGTATATTTGCCTTATCCCCCGGGACAGGGAATTCACCCCTCCACTTT
16	TRBV7-2	TRBD2	-	TRBJ2-2	CASSYRTSGESGELFF	TGTGCCAGCAGTTACCGGACTAGCGGGGAAAGCGGGGAGCTGTTTTTT
12	TRBV5-1	-	-	TRBJ2-3	CASKVGTDTQYF	TGCGCCAGCAAGGTAGGGACAGATACGCAGTATTTT
14	TRBV5-4	-	-	TRBJ1-1	CASSDVRGVAEAFF	TGTGCCAGCAGCGACGTCAGGGGCGTCGCTGAAGCTTTCTTT
15	TRBV5-8	-	-	TRBJ1-5	CASSSRTAYNQPQHF	TGTGCCAGCAGTTCCCGGACAGCCTACAATCAGCCCCAGCATTTT
16	TRBV5-6	-	-	TRBJ1-1	CASSLATRTANTEAFF	TGTGCCAGCAGCTTGGCCACCCGGACGGCTAACACTGAAGCTTTCTTT